What follows are 11 T cell receptor beta chains derived from one specimen sequenced in a study of T cell changes during pregnancy in multiple sclerosis. Sequencing used immunoSEQ multiplex PCR; TCRdb keeps in-frame clones, though not all of them. Altogether tens of thousands of clones are present, 91% being singletons, with the ten largest covering less than 0.85%. The sample in question was peripheral blood, obtained in the third trimester of pregnancy. These receptors all come from a female donor in good health, enrolled as a control in a pregnancy study.

This sequence joins TRBV27 and TRBJ1-2; 12 bases are shared with TRBD1. The CDR3 totals 21 residues. Germline assignment: CDR1 MNHEY and CDR2 SMNVEV (reference sequence). V trimming: 6 bases; J trimming: 0 bases; junction bases outside the gene matches: 20. The CDR3 loop reads CASRPLADPGQGADSNYGYTF. CDR3 sequence (DNA): TGTGCCAGCAGGCCACTAGCCGACCCGGGACAGGGGGCGGATTCTAACTATGGCTACACCTTC.

The rearrangement links TRBV7-2 to TRBJ2-2; the match to TRBD1 covers 7 bases. The CDR3 totals 16 residues. Looked up from germline, CDR1 is SGHTA and CDR2 is FQGNSA. V shed 4 bases, J shed 2 bases, and the junction held 7 bases outside the gene matches. The CDR3 loop is CASSSRTGFNTGELFF. CDR3 coding DNA: TGTGCCAGCAGCTCCCGGACAGGTTTTAACACCGGGGAGCTGTTTTTT.

In its sample, this clone was seen once. V and J are TRBV5-6 and TRBJ2-5; 8 bases match TRBD1. The germline gives CDR1 SGHDT, CDR2 YYEEEE. V gave up 2 bases and J gave up 5 bases; unmatched junction bases: 8. This CDR3 has 15 amino acids. The DNA of the CDR3 is TGTGCCAGCAGCTTATACGGGACAGGTGGGGAGACCCAGTACTTC. Encoded protein: CASSLYGTGGETQYF.

This chain links TRBV28 with TRBJ2-2, with TRBD1 matching 8 bases. This CDR3 spans 14 amino acids. Germline V lookup: CDR1 MDHEN, CDR2 SYDVKM. The V and J ends lost 8 bases and 6 bases, in that order; junction bases with no gene match: 8. CDR3 residues: CASVPQGAAGELFF. As DNA, the CDR3 is TGTGCCAGCGTGCCCCAGGGGGCCGCCGGGGAGCTGTTTTTT. Together with reference TRBV28 and TRBJ2-2, the CDR3 gives the full variable domain: DVKVTQSSRYLVKRTGEKVFLECVQDMDHENMFWYRQDPGLGLRLIYFSYDVKMKEKGDIPEGYSVSREKKERFSLILESASTNQTSMYLCASVPQGAAGELFFGEGSRLTVL.

This chain uses TRBV9 with TRBJ2-1; D is possibly TRBD2 (5 bases). CDR1 and CDR2 (germline): SGDLS, YYNGEE. The CDR3 length is 15 residues. Trimming stripped 4 bases from V and 4 bases from J, with 15 bases between. The CDR3 region is CASSPRGGGYNEQFF. DNA for the CDR3: TGTGCCAGCAGCCCACGGGGTGGCGGTTACAATGAGCAGTTCTTC.

The chain employs TRBV28 and TRBJ2-7, with D possibly matching TRBD2 (9 bases). CDR3 size: 19 residues. V was clipped by 5 bases and J by 0 bases, with 26 bases between them. Germline V CDR1 and CDR2: MDHEN, SYDVKM. The CDR3 spells CASSPETGVLAGDSYEQYF. The CDR3 DNA reads as TGTGCCAGCAGTCCCGAGACAGGGGTACTAGCGGGTGACTCCTACGAGCAGTACTTC.

This clone was counted a few times. The chain carries TRBV6-5 and TRBJ1-1; 7 bases are a match to TRBD1. The J segment lost 6 bases and the V segment lost 5 bases, leaving 9 bases of the junction unmatched. The CDR3 consists of 14 residues. Germline V gene data show CDR1 as MNHEY and CDR2 as SVGAGI. CDR3 bases: TGTGCCAGCAGTCAGCTCCAGGGGACAGCTGAAGCTTTCTTT. Translated: CASSQLQGTAEAFF.

This chain uses TRBV7-2 with TRBJ2-1; D not resolved. CDR1 and CDR2 (germline): SGHTA, FQGNSA. The CDR3 has 11 residues. Deletions cut 5 bases from V and 6 bases from J, with 5 bases between. DNA for the CDR3: TGTGCCAGCAGCCCTTTCAATGAGCAGTTCTTC. Protein product: CASSPFNEQFF.

This chain connects TRBV7-9 to TRBJ2-5, with 7 bases aligning to TRBD2. CDR3 length equals 15 residues. Germline CDR1 reads SEHNR; CDR2 reads FQNEAQ (reference sequence). V dropped 2 bases and J dropped 5; count of bases not matched to a gene: 8. The CDR3: CASSLNSGYAETQYF. The CDR3 nucleotides are TGTGCCAGCAGCTTAAATAGCGGGTATGCGGAGACCCAGTACTTC.

V and J are TRBV4-1 and TRBJ1-3; 7 nucleotides agree with TRBD1. The CDR3 loop spans 20 amino acids. Germline CDR1 is MGHRA and CDR2 is YSYEKL. The J segment lost 0 bases and the V segment lost 2 bases, leaving 16 bases of the junction unmatched. CDR3 in amino acids: CASSQPGQASPLPSGNTIYF. In DNA form, the CDR3 reads TGCGCCAGCAGCCAACCCGGACAGGCCAGTCCTCTACCCTCTGGAAACACCATATATTTT.

The gene calls are TRBV2 and TRBJ2-1, with TRBD2 matching over 13 bases. J gave up 8 bases and V 7 bases, and 11 bases lay outside the gene matches. In germline, CDR1 is SNHLY, CDR2 FYNNEI. The CDR3 has 16 residues. Here the CDR3 DNA reads TGTGCCAGCATTCGACTAGCGGGAGGACTAGGCGATGAGCAGTTCTTC. It is translated as CASIRLAGGLGDEQFF.